The entry below describes one TCR beta chain. This entry belongs to a study of shared clonotypes between healthy human individuals. The CDR3 is made up of 18 amino acids. Looked up from germline, CDR1 is LGHNA and CDR2 is YNFKEQ. V dropped 3 bases and J dropped 4; count of bases not matched to a gene: 13. This table comes from immunoSEQ multiplex PCR, and its TCRdb copy is limited to in-frame clones, with some not included. The data contain more than 2,000,000 clones, approximately 93% of them singletons. J is TRBJ1-4 and V is TRBV4-2, with 8 bases aligning to TRBD1. Sequencing was done on a sample of naive CD4+ T cells from PBMCs. The sample's subset: CD45RA+ positively selected. This sequence originates from a man between 18 and 35 years old in good health. Some clones in this sample may be carry-over from other donors' samples. CDR3 sequence (DNA): TGTGCCAGCAGCCATCCCGGGGGGACAGGTCTTGGTAATGAAAAACTGTTTTTT. Amino acids: CASSHPGGTGLGNEKLFF.